The rows below give T cell receptor beta chains drawn from one sample of a study of blood T cell repertoires in COVID-19. Measured with immunoSEQ multiplex PCR; TCRdb has only the in-frame clones, and not every one. The repertoire holds around 60,000 clones, with around nine tenths as singletons. The sequenced sample consisted of peripheral blood. All receptors derive from a human donor in a cohort sampled during active COVID-19. CDR3s include the opening cysteine and the closing phenylalanine or tryptophan. D genes are given only for firm matches. Where a row states a size, it is once, few, many or the class of an expanded clone; other rows omit it.

size	D	V	J	CDR3	DNA
-	-	TRBV4-2	TRBJ1-4	CASSQGNKPNEKLFF	TGTGCCAGCAGCCAAGGCAACAAACCTAATGAAAAACTGTTTTTT
-	TRBD1	TRBV3-1/TRBV3-2	TRBJ2-1	CASSQDRGGWDNEQFF	TGTGCCAGCAGCCAAGATAGAGGGGGCTGGGACAATGAGCAGTTCTTC
-	-	TRBV3-1/TRBV3-2	TRBJ2-7	CASSSRDNYEQYF	TGTGCCAGCAGCTCACGGGACAACTACGAGCAGTACTTC
-	TRBD2	TRBV29-1	TRBJ2-7	CSVKASGTSGGTYEQYF	TGCAGCGTAAAAGCCTCCGGGACTAGCGGGGGAACCTACGAGCAGTACTTC
-	-	TRBV15	TRBJ1-2	CATSSPEQGGSVGYGYTF	TGTGCCACCAGCAGCCCCGAACAGGGTGGGTCGGTGGGCTATGGCTACACCTTC
-	TRBD2	TRBV6-5	TRBJ2-5	CASSPVGGSTQYF	TGTGCCAGCAGTCCCGTCGGGGGGTCGACCCAGTACTTC
-	-	TRBV16	TRBJ1-2	CASSREQWVHF	TGTGCCAGCAGCCGCGAACAGTGGGTACACTTC
few	TRBD1	TRBV7-2	TRBJ1-1	CASSPPTGTGGTEAFF	TGTGCCAGCAGCCCTCCGACCGGGACAGGGGGCACTGAAGCTTTCTTT
-	-	TRBV15	TRBJ1-1	CATSRDGGPGTEAFF	TGTGCCACCAGCAGAGACGGAGGTCCGGGGACTGAAGCTTTCTTT
few	-	TRBV5-1	TRBJ2-7	CASSLAGSSSGLYEQYF	TGCGCCAGCAGCTTGGCCGGGAGCTCTTCCGGACTCTACGAGCAGTACTTC
once	TRBD2	TRBV6-5	TRBJ2-5	CASSYSGTSGEETQYF	TGTGCCAGCAGTTACTCAGGGACTAGCGGGGAAGAGACCCAGTACTTC